This TCR beta chain was observed in a study of cytomegalovirus exposure and HLA in healthy donors. Background on the study: There were about 85 million unique TCRs (from HLA-typed donors) in an early data release.

The V gene's germline CDR1 is SEHNR and CDR2 FQNEAQ (reference sequence). V gave up 5 bases and J gave up 0 bases; unmatched junction bases: 4. There are 15 residues in the CDR3. The PCR made use of 60 Vbeta and 13 Jbeta primers. Some clones are missing from TCRdb's copy, which holds only in-frame ones; the method was immunoSEQ multiplex PCR. Among over 95,000 clones listed, around 80% were seen once. Findings of the study overall: Further analysis was carried out later, and it showed several of the most significant clusters appearing linked to common viral pathogens. Reports indicate that TCR beta sequences accurately predicted the HLA-A and HLA-B alleles of most subjects. The authors listed roughly 150 TCR beta chains as cytomegalovirus-associated.

In its sample, this clone was seen once. Its cognate antigen is unknown. The TCR sequence derives from a female donor in good health and CMV-seronegative. The J gene is TRBJ1-3, the V gene TRBV7-9, with 7 bases matching TRBD1. The specimen sequenced was PBMCs. This CDR3 is CASSQTGISGNTIYF. The CDR3, as DNA: TGTGCCAGCAGCCAGACAGGGATCTCTGGAAACACCATATATTTT.